This T cell receptor beta chain was sequenced for a study of fetal regulatory T cell absence and autoimmunity. Notes on the study in general: Oligoclonal TCR enrichment in pancreas over cord blood reached over 100-fold for some clones. Broadly similar TRB gene family usage was seen in pancreas and cord blood.

Germline loops: CDR1 SGHNT, CDR2 YYREEE (reference sequence). The CDR3 is 16 residues long. The V and J ends lost 4 bases and 6 bases respectively, with 22 bases between them. Generated by immunoSEQ multiplex PCR, the TCRdb table keeps only in-frame clones and is missing some. The table records some 46,000 clones, approximately 83% of them present only once. Worth noting for this clone: Its target is not known.

This TCR derives from a newborn boy with IPEX syndrome. The V gene is TRBV5-4, the J gene TRBJ1-2; D gene unclear. Sample: cord blood. DNA of the CDR3: TGTGCCAGCAGCCCCCCCCTGAGGAGGGAGGGTGATGGCTACACCTTC. Translation: CASSPPLRREGDGYTF.